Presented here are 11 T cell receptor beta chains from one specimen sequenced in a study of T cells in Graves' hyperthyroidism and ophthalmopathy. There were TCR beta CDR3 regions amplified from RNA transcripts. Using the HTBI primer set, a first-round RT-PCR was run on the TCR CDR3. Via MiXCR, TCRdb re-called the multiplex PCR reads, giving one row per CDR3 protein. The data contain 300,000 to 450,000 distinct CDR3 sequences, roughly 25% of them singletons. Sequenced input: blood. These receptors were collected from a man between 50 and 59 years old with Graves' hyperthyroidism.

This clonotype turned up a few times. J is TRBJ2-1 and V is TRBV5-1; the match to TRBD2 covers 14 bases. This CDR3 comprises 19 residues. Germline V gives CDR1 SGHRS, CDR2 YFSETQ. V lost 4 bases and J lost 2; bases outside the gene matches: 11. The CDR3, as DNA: TGCGCCAGCAGCCACCAAAAGGGACTAGCGGGAGTCGCCTACAATGAGCAGTTCTTC. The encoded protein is CASSHQKGLAGVAYNEQFF.

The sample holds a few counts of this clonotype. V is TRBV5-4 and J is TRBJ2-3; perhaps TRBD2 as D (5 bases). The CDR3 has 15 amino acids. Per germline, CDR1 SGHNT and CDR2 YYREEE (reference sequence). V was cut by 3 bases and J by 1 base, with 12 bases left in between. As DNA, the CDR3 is TGTGCCAGCAGCTCCGATGGCGGGCGCACAGATACGCAGTATTTT. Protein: CASSSDGGRTDTQYF.

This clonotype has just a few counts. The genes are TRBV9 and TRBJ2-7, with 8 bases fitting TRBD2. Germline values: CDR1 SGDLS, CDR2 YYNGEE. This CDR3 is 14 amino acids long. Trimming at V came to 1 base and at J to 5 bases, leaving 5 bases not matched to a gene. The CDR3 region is CASSVSGSVDEQYF. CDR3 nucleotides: TGTGCCAGCAGCGTAAGCGGGAGCGTCGACGAGCAGTACTTC.

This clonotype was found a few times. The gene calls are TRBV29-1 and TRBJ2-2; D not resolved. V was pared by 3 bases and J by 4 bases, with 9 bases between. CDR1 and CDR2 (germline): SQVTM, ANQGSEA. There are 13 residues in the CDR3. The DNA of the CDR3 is TGCAGCGTTGAGGTGGAGCCCACCGGGGAGCTGTTTTTT. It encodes CSVEVEPTGELFF.

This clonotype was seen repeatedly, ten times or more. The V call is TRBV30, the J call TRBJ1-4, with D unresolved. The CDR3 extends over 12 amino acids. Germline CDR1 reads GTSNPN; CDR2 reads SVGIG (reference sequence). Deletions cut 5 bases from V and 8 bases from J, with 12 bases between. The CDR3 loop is CAWATDAEKLFF. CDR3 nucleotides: TGTGCCTGGGCTACGGACGCCGAAAAACTGTTTTTT.

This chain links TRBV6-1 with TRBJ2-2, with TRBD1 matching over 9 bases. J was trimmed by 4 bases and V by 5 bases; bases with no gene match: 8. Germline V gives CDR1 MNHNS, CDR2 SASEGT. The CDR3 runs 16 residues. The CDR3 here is CASSSTGTGSTGELFF. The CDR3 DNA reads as TGTGCCAGCAGTTCAACCGGGACAGGGAGCACCGGGGAGCTGTTTTTT.

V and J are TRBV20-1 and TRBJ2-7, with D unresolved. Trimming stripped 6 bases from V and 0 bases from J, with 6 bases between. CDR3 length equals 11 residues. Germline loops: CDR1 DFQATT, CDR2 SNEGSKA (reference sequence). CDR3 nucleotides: TGCAGTGCCCGTCACTCCTACGAGCAGTACTTC. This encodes CSARHSYEQYF.

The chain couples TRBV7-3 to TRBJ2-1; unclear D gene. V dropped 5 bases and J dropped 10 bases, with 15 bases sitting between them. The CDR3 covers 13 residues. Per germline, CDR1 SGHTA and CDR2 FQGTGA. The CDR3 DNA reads TGTGCCAGCAGCGCCGACTCCTTAGGAGAGCAGTTCTTC. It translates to CASSADSLGEQFF.

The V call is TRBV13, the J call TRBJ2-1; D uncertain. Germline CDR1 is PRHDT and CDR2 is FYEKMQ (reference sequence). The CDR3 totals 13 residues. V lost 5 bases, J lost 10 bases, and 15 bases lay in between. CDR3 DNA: TGTGCCAGCAGCATCCCTGAGTCTCCCGAGCAGTTCTTC. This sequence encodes CASSIPESPEQFF.

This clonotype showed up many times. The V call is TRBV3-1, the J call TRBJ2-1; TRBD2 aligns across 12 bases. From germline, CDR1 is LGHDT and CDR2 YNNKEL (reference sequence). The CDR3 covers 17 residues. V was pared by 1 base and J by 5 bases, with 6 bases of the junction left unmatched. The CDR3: CASSQGLAGGPNNEQFF. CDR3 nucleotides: TGTGCCAGCAGCCAAGGGCTAGCGGGAGGGCCTAACAATGAGCAGTTCTTC.

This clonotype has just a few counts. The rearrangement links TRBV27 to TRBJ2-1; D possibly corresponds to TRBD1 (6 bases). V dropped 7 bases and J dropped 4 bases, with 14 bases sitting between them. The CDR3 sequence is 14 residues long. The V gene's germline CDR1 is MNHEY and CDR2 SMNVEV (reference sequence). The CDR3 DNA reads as TGTGCCAGCACCAAGGGGGACGGATACAATGAGCAGTTCTTC. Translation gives CASTKGDGYNEQFF.